The sequence of this TCR beta chain was determined in a study of CD8+ T cells in alopecia areata. In the study overall: Patients in the treated group were given tofacitinib by mouth, 5 to 10 mg twice a day.

The study's findings and limits: Elevated clonality characterized lesional scalp relative to normal scalp, particularly in alopecia totalis/universalis. Researchers reported that TCR sharing among patients proved less clear than in mice, possibly HLA-linked.

The CDR3 runs to 14 residues. CDR1 and CDR2 (germline): MNHEY, SVGAGI. Between the trimmed V and J ends, which lost 6 bases and 5 bases, there was a span of 16 bases. Sequencing used cDNA as its template, made by extracting RNA and reverse transcribing it. The table came from immunoSEQ multiplex PCR; TCRdb's copy has only in-frame clones and leaves some out. The table lists some 180,000 clones, almost 65% of them singletons, with over 1.5% in the top ten. This clone was seen only a few times. Its target is not known. In alopecia areata patients, both lesional scalp punch biopsies and peripheral blood were collected.

This chain connects TRBV6-5 to TRBJ2-5; D perhaps matches TRBD2 (5 bases). This clonotype originated in a human donor with alopecia areata. The sequencing used CD4+ T cells sorted from blood, collected at week 0. CDR3 region: CASRTERIKETQYF. Here the CDR3 DNA reads TGTGCCAGCAGAACCGAGCGGATTAAGGAGACCCAGTACTTC.